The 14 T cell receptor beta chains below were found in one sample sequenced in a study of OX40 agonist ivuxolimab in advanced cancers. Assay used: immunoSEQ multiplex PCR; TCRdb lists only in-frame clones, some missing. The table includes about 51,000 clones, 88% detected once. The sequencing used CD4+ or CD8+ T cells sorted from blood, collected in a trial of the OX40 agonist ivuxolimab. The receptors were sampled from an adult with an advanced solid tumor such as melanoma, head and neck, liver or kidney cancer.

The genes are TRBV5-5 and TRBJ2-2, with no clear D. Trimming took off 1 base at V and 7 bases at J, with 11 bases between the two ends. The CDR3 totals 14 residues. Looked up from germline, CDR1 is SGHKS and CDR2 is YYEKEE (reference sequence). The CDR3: CASSLYSSIGELFF. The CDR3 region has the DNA TGTGCCAGCAGCTTGTACAGTTCCATCGGGGAGCTGTTTTTT.

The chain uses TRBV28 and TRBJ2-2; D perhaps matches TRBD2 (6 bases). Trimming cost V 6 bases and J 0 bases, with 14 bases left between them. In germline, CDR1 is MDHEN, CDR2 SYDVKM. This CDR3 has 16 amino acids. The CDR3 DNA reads TGTGCCAGCAGAACCCGGGCTAGCGCGAACACCGGGGAGCTGTTTTTT. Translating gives CASRTRASANTGELFF.

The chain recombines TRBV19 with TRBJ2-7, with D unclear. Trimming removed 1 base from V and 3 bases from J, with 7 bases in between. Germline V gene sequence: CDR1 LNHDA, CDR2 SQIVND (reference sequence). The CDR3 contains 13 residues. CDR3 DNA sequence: TGTGCCAGTAGTATAGCTCCCGACTACGAGCAGTACTTC. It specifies CASSIAPDYEQYF.

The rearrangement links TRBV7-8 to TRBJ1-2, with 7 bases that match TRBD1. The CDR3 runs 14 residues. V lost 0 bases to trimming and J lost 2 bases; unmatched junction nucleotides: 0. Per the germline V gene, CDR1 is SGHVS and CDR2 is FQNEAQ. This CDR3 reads CASSLAGQNYGYTF. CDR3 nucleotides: TGTGCCAGCAGCTTAGCGGGACAGAACTATGGCTACACCTTC. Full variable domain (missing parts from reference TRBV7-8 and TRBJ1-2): GAGVSQSPRYKVAKRGQDVALRCDPISGHVSLFWYQQALGQGPEFLTYFQNEAQLDKSGLPSDRFFAERPEGSVSTLKIQRTQQEDSAVYLCASSLAGQNYGYTFGSGTRLTVV.

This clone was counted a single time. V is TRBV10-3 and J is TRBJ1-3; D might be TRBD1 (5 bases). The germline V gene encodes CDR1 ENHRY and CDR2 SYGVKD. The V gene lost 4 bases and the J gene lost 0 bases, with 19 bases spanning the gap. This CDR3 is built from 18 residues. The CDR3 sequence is CAISGPRGGRTSGNTIYF. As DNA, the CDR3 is TGTGCCATCAGTGGGCCCCGGGGGGGACGGACCTCTGGAAACACCATATATTTT.

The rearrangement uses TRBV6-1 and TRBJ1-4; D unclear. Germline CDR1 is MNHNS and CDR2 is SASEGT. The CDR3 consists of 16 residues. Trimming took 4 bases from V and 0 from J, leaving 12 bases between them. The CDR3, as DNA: TGTGCCAGCAGTGCGTCGATGCTTGCAACTAATGAAAAACTGTTTTTT. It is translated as CASSASMLATNEKLFF.

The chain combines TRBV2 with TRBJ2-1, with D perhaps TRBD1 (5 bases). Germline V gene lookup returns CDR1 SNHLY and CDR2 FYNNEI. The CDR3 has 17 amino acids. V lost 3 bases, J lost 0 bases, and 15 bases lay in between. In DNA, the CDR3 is TGTGCCAGCAGTGAGGGGCGCCTACCGAACTCCTACAATGAGCAGTTCTTC. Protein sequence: CASSEGRLPNSYNEQFF. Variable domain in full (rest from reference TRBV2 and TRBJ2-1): EPEVTQTPSHQVTQMGQEVILRCVPISNHLYFYWYRQILGQKVEFLVSFYNNEISEKSEIFDDQFSVERPDGSNFTLKIRSTKLEDSAMYFCASSEGRLPNSYNEQFFGPGTRLTVL.

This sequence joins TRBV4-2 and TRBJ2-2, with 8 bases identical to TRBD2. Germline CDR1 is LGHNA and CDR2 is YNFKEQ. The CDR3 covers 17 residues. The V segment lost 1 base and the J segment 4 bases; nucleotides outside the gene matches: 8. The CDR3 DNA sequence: TGTGCCAGCAGCCAAGTTCTGTTGGCGGGGGGCACCGGGGAGCTGTTTTTT. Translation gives CASSQVLLAGGTGELFF.

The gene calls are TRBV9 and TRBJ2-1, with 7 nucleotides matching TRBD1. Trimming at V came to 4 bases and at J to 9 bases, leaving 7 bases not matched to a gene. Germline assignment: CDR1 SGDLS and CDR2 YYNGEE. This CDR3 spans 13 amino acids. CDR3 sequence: CASSLSQGREQFF. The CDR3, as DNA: TGTGCCAGCAGCCTGTCACAGGGGCGTGAGCAGTTCTTC.

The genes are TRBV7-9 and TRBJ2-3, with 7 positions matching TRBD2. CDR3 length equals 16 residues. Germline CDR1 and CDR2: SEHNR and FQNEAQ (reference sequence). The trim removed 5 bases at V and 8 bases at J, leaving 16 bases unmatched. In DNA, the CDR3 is TGTGCCAGCAGCCCCCCATTTAGCGCGGGGGTAGGTACGCAGTATTTT. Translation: CASSPPFSAGVGTQYF. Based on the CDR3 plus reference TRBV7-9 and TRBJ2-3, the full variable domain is DTGVSQNPRHKITKRGQNVTFRCDPISEHNRLYWYRQTLGQGPEFLTYFQNEAQLEKSRLLSDRFSAERPKGSFSTLEIQRTEQGDSAMYLCASSPPFSAGVGTQYFGPGTRLTVL.

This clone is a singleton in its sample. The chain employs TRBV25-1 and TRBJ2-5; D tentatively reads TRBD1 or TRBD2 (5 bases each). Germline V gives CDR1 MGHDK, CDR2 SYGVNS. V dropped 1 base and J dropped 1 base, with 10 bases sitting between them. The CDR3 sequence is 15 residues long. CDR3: CASSEWGRAQETQYF. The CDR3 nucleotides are TGTGCCAGCAGTGAATGGGGACGGGCCCAAGAGACCCAGTACTTC.

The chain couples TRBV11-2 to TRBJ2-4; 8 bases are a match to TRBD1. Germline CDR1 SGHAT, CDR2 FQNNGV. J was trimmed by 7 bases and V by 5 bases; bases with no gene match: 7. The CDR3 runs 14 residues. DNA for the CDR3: TGTGCCAGCAGCACCAGAAACAGGGGGAACATTCAGTACTTC. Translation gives CASSTRNRGNIQYF.

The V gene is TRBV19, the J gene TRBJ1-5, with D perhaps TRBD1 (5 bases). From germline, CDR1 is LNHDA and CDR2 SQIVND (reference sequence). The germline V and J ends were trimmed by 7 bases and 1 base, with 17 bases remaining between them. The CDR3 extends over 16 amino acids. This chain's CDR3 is CASMGVGGISNQPQHF. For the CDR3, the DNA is TGTGCCAGTATGGGGGTGGGTGGGATAAGCAATCAGCCCCAGCATTTT.

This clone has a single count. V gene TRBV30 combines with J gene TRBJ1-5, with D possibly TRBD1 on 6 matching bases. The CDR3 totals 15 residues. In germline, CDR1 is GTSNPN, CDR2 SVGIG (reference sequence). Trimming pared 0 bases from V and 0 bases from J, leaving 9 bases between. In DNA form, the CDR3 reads TGTGCCTGGAGTGTAGCAGGGGATAGCAATCAGCCCCAGCATTTT. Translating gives CAWSVAGDSNQPQHF. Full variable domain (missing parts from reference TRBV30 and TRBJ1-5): SQTIHQWPATLVQPVGSPLSLECTVEGTSNPNLYWYRQAAGRGLQLLFYSVGIGQISSEVPQNLSASRPQDRQFILSSKKLLLSDSGFYLCAWSVAGDSNQPQHFGDGTRLSIL.